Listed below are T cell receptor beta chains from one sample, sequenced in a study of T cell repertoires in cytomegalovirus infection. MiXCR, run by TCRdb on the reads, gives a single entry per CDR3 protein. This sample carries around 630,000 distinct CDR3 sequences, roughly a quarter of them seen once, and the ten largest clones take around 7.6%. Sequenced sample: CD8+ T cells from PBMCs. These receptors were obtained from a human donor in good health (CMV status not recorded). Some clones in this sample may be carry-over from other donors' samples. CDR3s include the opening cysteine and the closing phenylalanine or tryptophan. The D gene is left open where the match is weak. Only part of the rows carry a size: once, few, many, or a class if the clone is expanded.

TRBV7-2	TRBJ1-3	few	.	TGTGCCAGCAGCTTAGTTGAGGGGGGGTCTGGAAACACCATATATTTT	CASSLVEGGSGNTIYF
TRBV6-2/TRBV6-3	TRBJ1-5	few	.	TGTGCCAGCAGCCTCGGGGTTTTCAATCAGCCCCAGCATTTT	CASSLGVFNQPQHF
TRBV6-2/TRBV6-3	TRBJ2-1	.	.	TGTGCCAGCAGCCTCACAAGTCGCGAGCAGTTCTTC	CASSLTSREQFF
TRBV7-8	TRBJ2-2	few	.	TGTGCCAGCAGCTTACGTGCCCTAGACACCGGGGAGCTGTTTTTT	CASSLRALDTGELFF
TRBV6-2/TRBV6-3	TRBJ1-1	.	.	TGTGCCAGCAGCCGTGACAGCCGTGAAGCTTTCTTT	CASSRDSREAFF
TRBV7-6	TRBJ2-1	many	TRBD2	TGTGCCAGCAGCTTAGATCCGGGACTAGCGGGTTCTACTTACAATGAGCAGTTCTTC	CASSLDPGLAGSTYNEQFF
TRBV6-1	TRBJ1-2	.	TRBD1	TGTGCCAGCACCGCGGACAGGTCTTATGGCTACACCTTC	CASTADRSYGYTF
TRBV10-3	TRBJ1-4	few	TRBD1	TGTGCCACTTCCCCTCGGGACCGGGACAGGGGTGAAAAACTGTTTTTT	CATSPRDRDRGEKLFF
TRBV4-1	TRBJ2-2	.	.	TGCGCCAGCAGCCAGACTACCTTCACCGGGGAGCTGATTTTT	CASSQTTFTGELIF
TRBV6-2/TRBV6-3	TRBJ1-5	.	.	TGTGCCAGCAGTTACTTAGGCCACCTAAGACAGCCCCAGCATTTT	CASSYLGHLRQPQHF
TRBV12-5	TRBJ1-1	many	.	TGTGCTAGTGGTTTGGCGGGACGGTCCACTGAAGCTTTCTTT	CASGLAGRSTEAFF
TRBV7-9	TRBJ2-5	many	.	TGTGCCAGCAGCGGCGGGCCCGCGCACCCGTACCTCCAAGAGACCCAGTACTTC	CASSGGPAHPYLQETQYF
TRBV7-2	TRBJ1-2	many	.	TGTGCCAGCAGCTCGGAGGGCCTTTTCTCCGGCTACACCTTC	CASSSEGLFSGYTF
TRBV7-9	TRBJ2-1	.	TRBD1	TGTGCCAGCAGCTTAGAGGGGACAGTATACAATGAGCAGTTCTTC	CASSLEGTVYNEQFF
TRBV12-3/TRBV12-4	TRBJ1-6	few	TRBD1	TGTGCCAGCAGTTTAATGGGACAGGGGGATTCACCCCTCCACTTT	CASSLMGQGDSPLHF
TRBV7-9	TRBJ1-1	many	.	TGTGCCAGCAGCCCCCCTCCCGGGGCTGAAGCTTTCTTT	CASSPPPGAEAFF
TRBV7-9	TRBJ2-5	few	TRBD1	TGTGCCAGCAGCTTTGACGGGGACAGACAAGAGACCCAGTACTTC	CASSFDGDRQETQYF
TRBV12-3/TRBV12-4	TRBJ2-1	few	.	TGTGCCAGCACTCAGGGGAGCTCCTACAATGAGCAGTTCTTC	CASTQGSSYNEQFF
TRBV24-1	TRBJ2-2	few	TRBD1	TGTGCCACCAGTGCGGGACAGTCGAACACCGGGGAGCTGTTTTTT	CATSAGQSNTGELFF
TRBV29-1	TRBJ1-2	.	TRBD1	TGCAGCGCATGGACAGGGGGCGGTGACTATGGCTACACCTTC	CSAWTGGGDYGYTF
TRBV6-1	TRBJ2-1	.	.	TGTGCCAGCTCCTTCTCCTACAATGAGCAGCTCTTC	CASSFSYNEQLF
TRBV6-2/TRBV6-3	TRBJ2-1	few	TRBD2	TGTGCCAGCAGTCATCCGGGGGGGCCTTACAATGAGCAGTTCTTC	CASSHPGGPYNEQFF
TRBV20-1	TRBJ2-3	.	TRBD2	TGCAGTGCTACTAGCGGGGGGTACACAGATACGCAGTATTTT	CSATSGGYTDTQYF
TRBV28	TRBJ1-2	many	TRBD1	TGTGCCAGCAGTCCGGGACAGGAGCCTTATGGCTACACCTTC	CASSPGQEPYGYTF
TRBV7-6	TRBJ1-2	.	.	TGTGCCCCGGCGGACGGGATAGGGTTACTAGCCTATGGCTACACCTTC	CAPADGIGLLAYGYTF
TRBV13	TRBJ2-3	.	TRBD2	TGTGCCAGCAGCCCCCGCGATAGCGGGGGGGCCGTAGATACGCAGTATTTT	CASSPRDSGGAVDTQYF
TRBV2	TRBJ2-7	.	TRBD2	TGTGCCAGCAGGGGACTAGACTCCTACGAGCAGTACTTC	CASRGLDSYEQYF
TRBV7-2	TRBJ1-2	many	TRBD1	TGTGCCAGCAGCCCCGACAGGGGACAAGTCGACTTTCCCTATGGCTACACCTTC	CASSPDRGQVDFPYGYTF
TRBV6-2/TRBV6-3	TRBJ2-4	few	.	TGTGCCAGCAGTTACTCCGGGACCTCAGCCAAAAACATTCAGTACTTC	CASSYSGTSAKNIQYF
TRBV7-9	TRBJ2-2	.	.	TGTGCCAGCAGAGCGACAATTACCGGGGAGCTGTTTTTT	CASRATITGELFF
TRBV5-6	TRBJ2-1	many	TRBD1	TGCGCCAGCAGCCTCGGGACAGGCTACAATGAGCAGTTCTTC	CASSLGTGYNEQFF
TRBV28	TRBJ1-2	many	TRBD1	TGTGCCAGCAGCCTCTCCGGGACAGGGGCCTATGGCTACACCTTC	CASSLSGTGAYGYTF
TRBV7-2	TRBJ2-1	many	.	TGTGCCAGCAGCTTAGGTTTCCTCCCCAATGAGCAGTTCTTC	CASSLGFLPNEQFF
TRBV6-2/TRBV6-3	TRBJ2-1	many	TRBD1	TGTGCCAGCAGCTACCGAGGGGGCACCTACAATGAGCAGTTCTTC	CASSYRGGTYNEQFF
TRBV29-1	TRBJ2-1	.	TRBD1	TGCTGCGTTGAAGCCAACCGGGACAGAACATACAATGAGCAGTTCTTC	CCVEANRDRTYNEQFF
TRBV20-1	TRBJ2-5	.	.	TGCAGTGCTAGACTCCTCGGGGAAAACCAAGAGACCCAGCACTTC	CSARLLGENQETQHF
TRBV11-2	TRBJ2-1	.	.	TGTGCCAGCAGCTTAGATCGGGCGGGGACGATGCGAGGGCTCTACAATGAGCAGTTCTTC	CASSLDRAGTMRGLYNEQFF
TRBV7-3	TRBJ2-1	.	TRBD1	TGTGCCAGCAGCCGAGTCAGGGGGATTCATAATGAGCAGTTCTTC	CASSRVRGIHNEQFF
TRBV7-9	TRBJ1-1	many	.	TGTGCCAGCAGCTTAGTCGGGTGGAGCACTGAAGCTTTCTTT	CASSLVGWSTEAFF
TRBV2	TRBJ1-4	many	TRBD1	TGTGCCAGCAAGGGACAGGGGGCTCTCAATGAAAAACTGTTTTTT	CASKGQGALNEKLFF
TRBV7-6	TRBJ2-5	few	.	TGTGCCAGCAGCCCTCGGGACCAGGGTCGCGAGACCCAGTACTTC	CASSPRDQGRETQYF
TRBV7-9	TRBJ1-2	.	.	TGTGCCAGCACTAACCTCACAGGACTAATCTATGGCTACACCTTC	CASTNLTGLIYGYTF
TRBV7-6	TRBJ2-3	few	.	TGTGCCAGCAGCTTAGAAGTGGTAGATACGCAGTATTTT	CASSLEVVDTQYF
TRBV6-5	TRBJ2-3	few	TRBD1	TGTGCCAGCAGACGGGGACAGGGTGGCACAGATACGCAGTATTTT	CASRRGQGGTDTQYF
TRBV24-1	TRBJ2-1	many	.	TGTGCCACCAGTGATCGGACAGCCCTCTCCTACAATGAGCAGTTCTTC	CATSDRTALSYNEQFF
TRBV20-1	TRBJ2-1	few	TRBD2	TGCAGTGCCTGCCCCGCCGACGGGGGGGAATACAATGAGCAGTTCTTC	CSACPADGGEYNEQFF
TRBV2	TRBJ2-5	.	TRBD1	TGTGCCAGCAGTGTGGGTCGGGACAGGGGTCAGACCCAGTACTTC	CASSVGRDRGQTQYF
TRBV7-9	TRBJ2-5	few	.	TGTGCCAGCAGGGGAAACAGGGAAGGAGAGACCCAGTACTTC	CASRGNREGETQYF
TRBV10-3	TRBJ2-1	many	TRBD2	TGTGCCATCAAGGCGGGGGATAACAATGAGCAGTTCTTC	CAIKAGDNNEQFF
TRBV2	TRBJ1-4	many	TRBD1	TGTGCCAGCAGTTCAACTACAGGGGTTGGGAGAAGAAAACTGTTTTTT	CASSSTTGVGRRKLFF
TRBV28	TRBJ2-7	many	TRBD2	TGTGCCAGCAGTTCCCCGGGGGGGCTGGACGAGCAGTACTTC	CASSSPGGLDEQYF
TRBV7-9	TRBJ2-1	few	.	TGTGCCAGCAGCTTAGGGTTATTCGGGAGCGGCAGCTCCTACAATGAGCAGTTCTTC	CASSLGLFGSGSSYNEQFF
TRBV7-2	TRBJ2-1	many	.	TGTGCCAGCAGCTTAATTTTGGAAAGAAACAATGAGCAGTTCTTC	CASSLILERNNEQFF
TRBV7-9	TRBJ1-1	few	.	TGTGCCAGCAGAGGTCGGGACCCTGAAGCTTTCTTT	CASRGRDPEAFF